This T cell receptor beta chain was captured by sequencing in a study of breast tumors, draining lymph nodes, adjacent tissues. Findings of the study overall: Data only fit, rather than demonstrated, lymph node origin of most tumor T cells. Tumor TCR diversity was below lymph nodes but above nontumor tissue. Most tumor T cells seemingly derive from lymph node, then expand in tumor.

This clonotype has a handful of counts. No antigen is known for it. A read error may produce the germline difference seen at one junction end. Breast cancer patients provided tissue from their axillary draining lymph nodes. TCRdb recomputed calls from the multiplex PCR reads with MiXCR, one row per CDR3 protein. In the table there are 200,000 to 300,000 distinct CDR3 sequences, 30% of which are singletons. Sequences were obtained from axillary lymph node tissue. This TCR was recovered from a female donor with breast cancer. Some clones in this sample may be carry-over from other donors' samples.

CDR3 sequence: CSASGSPTSSEQYF. The CDR3 DNA reads as TGCAGTGCTAGCGGGAGCCCCACTTCCTCCGAGCAGTACTTC. The chain is built from TRBV20-1 and TRBJ2-7; possibly TRBD2 for D (6 bases). This CDR3 contains 14 residues. From germline, CDR1 is DFQATT and CDR2 SNEGSKA (reference sequence).